The 16 T cell receptor beta chains in this list originate from one sample, sequenced in a study of T cells in Graves' hyperthyroidism and ophthalmopathy. Template material for amplifying TCR beta CDR3 regions consisted of RNA transcripts. In the first-round RT-PCR of the TCR CDR3, the HTBI primer set was used. One entry per CDR3 protein, called by TCRdb with MiXCR from the multiplex PCR reads. The sample consists of around 720,000 distinct CDR3 sequences, approximately 36% of them appearing once. Sequencing was carried out using blood. These receptors originate from a woman aged 40-49 years with Graves' hyperthyroidism.

This clonotype appeared once. The rearrangement joins TRBV6-5 to TRBJ2-2; D remains unclear. The CDR3 is made up of 12 amino acids. V lost 2 bases and J 7 bases, leaving 5 bases between the germline ends. Germline V gene sequence: CDR1 MNHEY, CDR2 SVGAGI. CDR3 in amino acids: CASSYPRGELFF. As DNA, the CDR3 is TGTGCCAGCAGTTACCCGCGCGGGGAGCTGTTTTTT.

This clonotype was counted ten times or more. V usage is TRBV19 and J usage is TRBJ1-2, with D uncertain. The germline V gene encodes CDR1 LNHDA and CDR2 SQIVND (reference sequence). This CDR3 contains 13 residues. The germline V and J ends were trimmed by 4 bases and 7 bases, with 13 bases remaining between them. In DNA form, the CDR3 reads TGTGCCAGTAGTAGGGCGGGCACGAGTGGCTACACCTTC. Translating it yields CASSRAGTSGYTF. The full variable domain, with the rest looked up from reference TRBV19 and TRBJ1-2, is DGGITQSPKYLFRKEGQNVTLSCEQNLNHDAMYWYRQDPGQGLRLIYYSQIVNDFQKGDIAEGYSVSREKKESFPLTVTSAQKNPTAFYLCASSRAGTSGYTFGSGTRLTVV.

V gene TRBV10-3 combines with J gene TRBJ1-1; possible D gene TRBD1, 6 bases. CDR1 and CDR2 (germline): ENHRY, SYGVKD. The CDR3 runs 16 residues. V was shortened by 3 bases and J by 4 bases, with 18 bases between the two germline ends. The CDR3 sequence: CAISDPGGARGTEAFF. The CDR3 DNA reads as TGTGCCATCAGTGATCCGGGGGGGGCGCGGGGCACTGAAGCTTTCTTT.

In this sample, this clonotype turned up a few times. V usage is TRBV7-2 and J usage is TRBJ2-3; maybe TRBD2 (5 bases). V lost 3 bases and J lost 6, with 7 bases in between. The CDR3 spans 12 residues. Germline lookup yields CDR1 SGHTA and CDR2 FQGNSA. The CDR3 reads CASSFPGDTQYF. DNA of the CDR3: TGTGCCAGCAGCTTCCCGGGGGATACGCAGTATTTT.

The genes are TRBV6-5 and TRBJ2-3; D is unresolved. Germline lookup yields CDR1 MNHEY and CDR2 SVGAGI. The length of the CDR3 is 14 residues. V was cut by 2 bases and J by 3 bases, with 9 bases left in between. CDR3 loop: CASSYGESTDTQYF. CDR3 nucleotide sequence: TGTGCCAGCAGTTACGGGGAATCAACAGATACGCAGTATTTT.

The chain recombines TRBV29-1 with TRBJ2-7, with unresolved D. Germline assignment: CDR1 SQVTM and CDR2 ANQGSEA. Between the trimmed V and J ends, which lost 3 bases and 3 bases, there was a span of 9 bases. CDR3 size: 12 residues. The CDR3 region is CSVEPLGYEQYF. The CDR3, as DNA: TGCAGCGTTGAGCCCCTGGGCTACGAGCAGTACTTC.

This sequence joins TRBV7-8 and TRBJ2-7, with D perhaps TRBD2 (6 bases). The CDR3 covers 18 residues. The V end was cut by 5 bases, the J end by 4 bases, with 27 bases between. CDR1 and CDR2 from the germline V gene are SGHVS and FQNEAQ. DNA of the CDR3: TGTGCCAGCAGCCTTTCCACAAGCCTTAGCGGTGACCTTTACGAGCAGTACTTC. As protein: CASSLSTSLSGDLYEQYF.

This clonotype came up a few times. In DNA form, the CDR3 reads TGTGCCATCAGAGGGCTTGTGAACACTGAAGCTTTCTTT. It is translated as CAIRGLVNTEAFF. The V and J genes are TRBV10-3 and TRBJ1-1; no reliable D call. Germline CDR1 and CDR2: ENHRY and SYGVKD. The length of the CDR3 is 13 residues. V lost 6 bases, J lost 0 bases, and 8 bases lay in between.

A remark on this clonotype: One junction end does not reproduce the germline sequence, and a read error may be involved. This chain connects TRBV9 to TRBJ2-5, with a possible D match to TRBD2 (6 bases). This CDR3 comprises 17 residues. CDR1 is SGDLS and CDR2 is YYNGEE in the germline V gene. As DNA, the CDR3 is TGTGCCAGCAGCGTAAGAGAGAAGGGACTTACCCAAGAGGCCCAGTACTTC. Its protein product is CASSVREKGLTQEAQYF.

Notes on this clonotype: A read error may explain this, as a much larger clone is one base away. The chain joins TRBV7-9 to TRBJ2-6; D remains unclear. This CDR3 has 14 residues. The V end lost 5 bases, the J end lost 2 bases, and 7 bases lay between the germline ends. In germline, CDR1 is SEHNR, CDR2 FQNEAQ (reference sequence). CDR3 in DNA: TGTGCCAGCAGCCACGGGCCTGGGGCCAACGTCCTGACTTTC. Translating gives CASSHGPGANVLTF.

With regard to this clonotype: A much larger clone sits a single nucleotide away, making a read error possible. The gene calls are TRBV6-1 and TRBJ2-7; TRBD2 is a possible D gene (5 bases). This CDR3 is built from 11 residues. The V gene's germline CDR1 is MNHNS and CDR2 SASEGT. CDR3 sequence (DNA): TGTGCCAGCAACGTAGACTACGGGCAGTACTTC. This gives the protein CASNVDYGQYF.

This clonotype showed up many times. This rearrangement joins TRBV7-2 to TRBJ1-1; D is ambiguous. The V gene's germline CDR1 is SGHTA and CDR2 FQGNSA. The CDR3 runs to 13 residues. Trimming removed 6 bases from V and 5 bases from J, with 13 bases in between. The CDR3, as DNA: TGTGCCAGCAGTCCCAAGGGCAGGACTGAAGCTTTCTTT. Translation: CASSPKGRTEAFF.

The chain couples TRBV4-1 to TRBJ1-1; D gene uncertain. Germline-derived CDR1 and CDR2 are MGHRA and YSYEKL. V was clipped by 0 bases and J by 0 bases, with 8 bases between them. The CDR3 has 15 residues. The CDR3 bases are TGCGCCAGCAGCCAAGACACGGTAATGAACACTGAAGCTTTCTTT. It encodes CASSQDTVMNTEAFF.

With regard to this clonotype: This may come from a read error, since a much larger clone is one base off. The V call is TRBV9, the J call TRBJ1-1; 8 bases match TRBD1. This CDR3 comprises 15 residues. Germline V gene lookup returns CDR1 SGDLS and CDR2 YYNGEE. CDR3 in DNA: TGTGCCAGCAGCTCTGGACAGGGAGGGGACACTAAAGCTTTCTTT. Translated: CASSSGQGGDTKAFF.

This clonotype was seen ten or more times. V is TRBV20-1 and J is TRBJ2-7; 10 bases are shared with TRBD2. V gave up 2 bases and J gave up 2 bases; unmatched junction bases: 6. The CDR3 has 15 amino acids. The germline V gene encodes CDR1 DFQATT and CDR2 SNEGSKA (reference sequence). The CDR3 spells CSARPGLASTYEQYF. In nucleotides, the CDR3 is TGCAGTGCTAGACCGGGACTAGCGTCAACCTACGAGCAGTACTTC.

The table lists this clonotype with many counts. The V call is TRBV12-3 or TRBV12-4, the J call TRBJ2-5; D ambiguous. V lost 6 bases and J 3 bases, leaving 11 bases between the germline ends. This CDR3 spans 13 amino acids. In DNA form, the CDR3 reads TGTGCCAGCAGACCGGGCCCTAAAGAGACCCAGTACTTC. Translating it yields CASRPGPKETQYF.